These 22 T cell receptor beta chains were sequenced from one sample in a study of long-term antiretroviral therapy in people with HIV. A v3.0 immunoSEQ assay was performed at survey level. Sequenced by immunoSEQ multiplex PCR; TCRdb stores in-frame clones only, minus some. The sample includes roughly 38,000 clones, roughly 78% of them seen just once. This material consisted of unsorted PBMCs, taken 3.4 years after starting antiretroviral therapy. The receptor source for this set is a man aged 25-45 years with HIV.

V usage is TRBV7-2 and J usage is TRBJ1-2; 9 bases line up with TRBD1. The germline V gene has CDR1 SGHTA and CDR2 FQGNSA. This CDR3 has 15 amino acids. The J segment lost 7 bases and the V segment lost 1 base, leaving 7 bases of the junction unmatched. This CDR3 reads CASSLDNRGHPGYTF. The CDR3 bases are TGTGCCAGCAGCTTAGATAACAGGGGGCACCCTGGCTACACCTTC.

V and J are TRBV18 and TRBJ1-1; 8 nucleotides align to TRBD1. There are 16 residues in the CDR3. Germline CDR1 and CDR2: KGHSH and LQKENI. V lost 5 bases to trimming and J lost 6 bases; unmatched junction nucleotides: 14. DNA for the CDR3: TGTGCCAGCTCAGCACAATACAGGGGGAGTGGCCCTGAAGCTTTCTTT. This translates into CASSAQYRGSGPEAFF. The whole variable domain, remainder taken from reference TRBV18 and TRBJ1-1, is NAGVMQNPRHLVRRRGQEARLRCSPMKGHSHVYWYRQLPEEGLKFMVYLQKENIIDESGMPKERFSAEFPKEGPSILRIQQVVRGDSAAYFCASSAQYRGSGPEAFFGQGTRLTVV.

This chain links TRBV5-6 with TRBJ2-3; D ambiguous. Germline V lookup: CDR1 SGHDT, CDR2 YYEEEE. The germline V and J ends were trimmed by 10 bases and 4 bases, with 19 bases remaining between them. This CDR3 has 14 amino acids. This CDR3 is CASAGFIRSDTQYF. The CDR3 region has the DNA TGTGCCTCAGCAGGTTTTATCAGGTCAGATACGCAGTATTTT.

CDR3 bases: TGTGCCACCAGCAGAGATGGAAGGGACCCCTATTACTTC. As protein: CATSRDGRDPYYF. The chain joins TRBV15 to TRBJ2-7, with D perhaps matching TRBD1 or TRBD2 (5 bases each). This CDR3 has 13 amino acids. With 0 bases removed from V and 13 bases from J, the gap between germline ends came to 16 bases. CDR1 and CDR2 (germline): LNHNV, YYDKDF (reference sequence).

The rearrangement joins TRBV6-5 to TRBJ2-2; D uncertain. Germline values: CDR1 MNHEY, CDR2 SVGAGI. V was clipped by 0 bases and J by 4 bases, with 9 bases between them. The CDR3 covers 15 residues. CDR3 DNA: TGTGCCAGCAGTTACTCTACGTTTGGCACCGGGGAGCTGTTTTTT. This encodes CASSYSTFGTGELFF.

V usage is TRBV27 and J usage is TRBJ1-5, with D possibly matching TRBD1 (5 bases). The V gene's germline CDR1 is MNHEY and CDR2 SMNVEV (reference sequence). This CDR3 spans 14 amino acids. V lost 2 bases to trimming and J lost 6 bases, with 11 bases between them. CDR3 amino acids: CASSLGGTSQPQHF. DNA for the CDR3: TGTGCCAGCAGTTTAGGGGGTACCAGTCAGCCCCAGCATTTT.

The chain carries TRBV28 and TRBJ2-6, with D tentatively TRBD2 (5 bases). This CDR3 contains 16 residues. Trimming removed 2 bases at V and 4 bases at J, with 12 bases between. CDR1 is MDHEN, CDR2 SYDVKM, per germline. CDR3 loop: CASSLVLPGGANVLTF. The DNA of the CDR3 is TGTGCCAGCAGTTTAGTACTGCCGGGGGGGGCCAACGTCCTGACTTTC.

The V call is TRBV14, the J call TRBJ1-6; 10 bases are a match to TRBD1. CDR1 and CDR2 (germline): SGHDN, FVKESK. This CDR3 has 15 amino acids. V lost 2 bases, J lost 9 bases, and 4 bases stayed unmatched. CDR3 nucleotide sequence: TGTGCCAGCAGCCAATGGGGACAGGGGACTTCACCCCTCCACTTT. The encoded protein is CASSQWGQGTSPLHF.

The chain uses TRBV28 and TRBJ2-1; no reliable D call. V was cut by 1 base and J by 5 bases, with 9 bases left in between. Germline values: CDR1 MDHEN, CDR2 SYDVKM. The CDR3 contains 14 residues. The CDR3 spells CASSLSQENNEQFF. DNA of the CDR3: TGTGCCAGCAGTTTATCACAAGAAAACAATGAGCAGTTCTTC.

The rearrangement uses TRBV5-5 and TRBJ2-7, with D possibly being TRBD2 (5 bases). The germline gives CDR1 SGHKS, CDR2 YYEKEE (reference sequence). This CDR3 contains 15 residues. Trimming shortened V by 5 bases and J by 6 bases, and 21 bases separated the two germline ends. The CDR3, as DNA: TGTGCCAGCAGGGTGAGGGAGAGTCCACCAAGCGAGCAGTACTTC. This gives the protein CASRVRESPPSEQYF.

The chain is built from TRBV7-9 and TRBJ2-5; D ambiguous. Trimming cost V 2 bases and J 7 bases, with 14 bases left between them. The CDR3 sequence is 14 residues long. Germline CDR1 reads SEHNR; CDR2 reads FQNEAQ (reference sequence). CDR3 DNA: TGTGCCAGCAGCTTACGGCCGCAAGACGGGACCCAGTACTTC. It translates to CASSLRPQDGTQYF.

The gene calls are TRBV5-1 and TRBJ2-2; D possibly uses TRBD1 or TRBD2 (6 bases each). Germline CDR1 SGHRS, CDR2 YFSETQ. The V and J ends lost 0 bases and 1 base respectively, with 10 bases between them. The CDR3 contains 16 residues. The CDR3: CASSLGGAQNTGELFF. As DNA, the CDR3 is TGCGCCAGCAGCTTGGGGGGGGCCCAGAACACCGGGGAGCTGTTTTTT.

This chain links TRBV5-6 with TRBJ1-5; D might be TRBD1 (5 bases). The CDR3 has 17 residues. V was clipped by 0 bases and J by 4 bases, with 17 bases between them. The germline gives CDR1 SGHDT, CDR2 YYEEEE. In DNA form, the CDR3 reads TGTGCCAGCAGCTTGGCTGCGTCGGGGCGAGGAAATCAGCCCCAGCATTTT. Its protein is CASSLAASGRGNQPQHF.

The chain recombines TRBV30 with TRBJ2-3, with a tentative D call TRBD1 (6 bases). The CDR3 extends over 17 amino acids. Trimming removed 2 bases from V and 6 bases from J, with 24 bases in between. CDR1 and CDR2 from the germline V gene are GTSNPN and SVGIG (reference sequence). The CDR3: CAWSFRRPGASGDTQYF. Here the CDR3 DNA reads TGTGCCTGGAGTTTTAGGCGACCAGGGGCGAGTGGTGATACGCAGTATTTT.

This clone occurred a few times. The chain carries TRBV4-1 and TRBJ2-7, with D possibly matching TRBD2 (5 bases). From germline, CDR1 is MGHRA and CDR2 YSYEKL. The CDR3 has 17 amino acids. Trimming cost V 0 bases and J 4 bases, with 19 bases left between them. CDR3 sequence (DNA): TGCGCCAGCAGCCAAGAATCCCTTGGGGAGAAGTGGTACGAGCAGTACTTC. It translates to CASSQESLGEKWYEQYF.

The rearrangement uses TRBV7-8 and TRBJ2-7; D ambiguous. The CDR3 totals 14 residues. The V gene's germline CDR1 is SGHVS and CDR2 FQNEAQ. Deletions cut 7 bases from V and 0 bases from J, with 13 bases between. CDR3 region: CASTPGQNSYEQYF. The DNA for the CDR3 is TGTGCCAGCACACCGGGCCAAAACTCCTACGAGCAGTACTTC.

The CDR3 protein is CASSYGQGASTYF. The CDR3 nucleotides read TGTGCCAGCAGTTACGGACAGGGGGCGAGTACGTACTTC. The chain uses TRBV6-5 and TRBJ2-7; 11 bases align to TRBD1. The V gene end was trimmed by 2 bases and the J gene end by 12 bases; junction bases not matched to a gene: 6. This CDR3 is 13 amino acids long. Germline CDR1 MNHEY, CDR2 SVGAGI.

The chain recombines TRBV9 with TRBJ2-3; D possibly corresponds to TRBD1 (6 bases). The germline V and J ends were trimmed by 1 base and 7 bases, with 13 bases remaining between them. The CDR3 contains 14 residues. Looked up from germline, CDR1 is SGDLS and CDR2 is YYNGEE. CDR3 nucleotide sequence: TGTGCCAGCAGCGTATCTACAGGGTTAAATACGCAGTATTTT. Residues: CASSVSTGLNTQYF.

The J gene is TRBJ2-1, the V gene TRBV9; unclear D gene. This CDR3 has 15 amino acids. In germline, CDR1 is SGDLS, CDR2 YYNGEE. V lost 4 bases to trimming and J lost 0 bases, with 11 bases between them. This chain's CDR3 is CASSTLSGSYNEQFF. CDR3 in DNA: TGTGCCAGCAGCACCTTATCCGGCTCCTACAATGAGCAGTTCTTC.

The chain couples TRBV29-1 to TRBJ2-1; D perhaps matches TRBD2 (6 bases). The germline CDR1 and CDR2 sequences are SQVTM and ANQGSEA. V lost 4 bases, J lost 7 bases, and 20 bases lay in between. The CDR3 extends over 15 amino acids. The CDR3 DNA sequence: TGCAGCGTTGGACTACGGAGGGAAGTGGGGAATGAGCAGTTCTTC. Protein product: CSVGLRREVGNEQFF.

V usage is TRBV15 and J usage is TRBJ2-5; D may be TRBD2 (6 bases). The ends were cut back, 0 bases at V and 4 bases at J, with 15 bases in the middle. Per germline, CDR1 LNHNV and CDR2 YYDKDF (reference sequence). CDR3 length: 16 residues. This CDR3 reads CATSRDRAVRGETQYF. The CDR3 DNA follows: TGTGCCACCAGCAGAGACCGAGCGGTGCGGGGAGAGACCCAGTACTTC. Filled out from reference TRBV15 and TRBJ2-5, the complete variable domain reads DAMVIQNPRYQVTQFGKPVTLSCSQTLNHNVMYWYQQKSSQAPKLLFHYYDKDFNNEADTPDNFQSRRPNTSFCFLDIRSPGLGDTAMYLCATSRDRAVRGETQYFGPGTRLLVL.

The chain combines TRBV5-4 with TRBJ2-7, with 8 bases aligning to TRBD1. Unmatched junction bases numbered 7, after V lost 4 bases and J lost 1 base. CDR3 length: 15 amino acids. Germline V lookup: CDR1 SGHNT, CDR2 YYREEE (reference sequence). CDR3 bases: TGTGCCAGCAGCCCGGGACAGGTCGAATCCTACGAGCAGTACTTC. Protein: CASSPGQVESYEQYF.